The entry that follows covers one T cell receptor beta chain sequence. This sample is part of a study of blood T cell repertoires in COVID-19. V was shortened by 4 bases and J by 1 base, with 11 bases between the two germline ends. CDR1 is SGHRS and CDR2 is YFSETQ in the germline V gene. The CDR3 loop spans 14 amino acids. The protocol was immunoSEQ multiplex PCR, while the TCRdb copy is restricted to in-frame clones and leaves out a portion. The sample shows about 42,000 clones, more than 70% of them seen only once. Sequenced: peripheral blood. This sequence originates from a human donor in a cohort sampled during active COVID-19. The chain joins TRBV5-1 to TRBJ1-1; D is perhaps TRBD1 (5 bases). CDR3: CASSATQGNTEAFF. Here the CDR3 DNA reads TGCGCCAGCAGCGCCACCCAGGGGAACACTGAAGCTTTCTTT.